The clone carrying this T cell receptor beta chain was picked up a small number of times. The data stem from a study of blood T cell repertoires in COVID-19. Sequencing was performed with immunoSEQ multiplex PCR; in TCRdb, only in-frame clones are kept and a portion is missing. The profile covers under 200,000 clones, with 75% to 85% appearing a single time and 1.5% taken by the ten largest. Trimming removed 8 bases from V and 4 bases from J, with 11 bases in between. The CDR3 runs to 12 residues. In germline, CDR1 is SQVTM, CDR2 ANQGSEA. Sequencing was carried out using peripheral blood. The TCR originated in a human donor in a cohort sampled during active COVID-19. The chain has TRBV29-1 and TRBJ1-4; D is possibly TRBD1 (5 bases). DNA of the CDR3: TGCAGCCCCGGACACCATAATGAAAAACTGTTTTTT. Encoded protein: CSPGHHNEKLFF.